This entry lists 19 T cell receptor beta chains sequenced from one sample in a study of EBV T-cell therapy then PD-1 blockade in nasopharyngeal carcinoma. These receptors lack a known antigen. The sample's treatment: AdE1-LMPpoly-expanded autologous EBV-specific T-cell therapy followed by anti-PD-1 nivolumab. Assay used: immunoSEQ multiplex PCR; TCRdb lists only in-frame clones, some missing. In the table there are roughly 19,000 clones, less than 90% of which are singletons. Source: CD8+ T cells from blood, taken around day 35 from a patient whose treatment included autologous EBV-specific T cells and nivolumab. These receptors all stem from a man aged 40-55 years with nasopharyngeal carcinoma.

The gene calls are TRBV7-9 and TRBJ1-6; D might be TRBD1 (5 bases). Trimming removed 0 bases at V and 5 bases at J, with 14 bases between. Germline CDR1 is SEHNR and CDR2 is FQNEAQ (reference sequence). CDR3 length: 17 residues. CDR3 bases: TGTGCCAGCAGCTTAGCCCCTCCAGGGAGGGATAATTCACCCCTCCACTTT. Translating it yields CASSLAPPGRDNSPLHF.

The CDR3 loop reads CASSWDRDNSPLHF. CDR3 sequence (DNA): TGTGCCAGCAGTTGGGACAGAGATAATTCACCCCTCCACTTT. This sequence joins TRBV25-1 and TRBJ1-6, with 7 bases aligning to TRBD1. The CDR3 covers 14 residues. The junction had 3 bases not matched to a gene; V was cut back by 5 bases and J by 5 bases. Germline assignment: CDR1 MGHDK and CDR2 SYGVNS.

This clone is hyperexpanded (1% or more) within its sample. This chain connects TRBV25-1 to TRBJ1-6; D remains ambiguous. The CDR3 loop spans 12 amino acids. Germline values: CDR1 MGHDK, CDR2 SYGVNS. Trimming pared 1 base from V and 8 bases from J, leaving 3 bases between. This CDR3 reads CASSESHSPLHF. The CDR3, as DNA: TGTGCCAGCAGTGAATCCCATTCACCCCTCCACTTT.

The gene calls are TRBV7-9 and TRBJ2-5, with unresolved D. The CDR3 has 12 residues. Trimming took off 4 bases at V and 4 bases at J, with 7 bases between the two ends. Germline CDR1 SEHNR, CDR2 FQNEAQ (reference sequence). The CDR3 bases are TGTGCCAGCAGCTCTCCCGGAGAGACCCAGTACTTC. Translated, it gives CASSSPGETQYF.

The chain combines TRBV5-1 with TRBJ1-4, with TRBD1 as a possible D gene (5 bases). V gave up 4 bases and J gave up 6 bases, with 16 bases separating them. Germline V gene lookup returns CDR1 SGHRS and CDR2 YFSETQ. The CDR3 is 15 residues long. The CDR3 sequence is CASSERDLGHEKLFF. The DNA for the CDR3 is TGCGCCAGCAGCGAACGGGACTTAGGGCATGAAAAACTGTTTTTT.

The chain uses TRBV27 and TRBJ1-1; weak D call: TRBD1 (5 bases). This CDR3 spans 16 amino acids. From germline, CDR1 is MNHEY and CDR2 SMNVEV (reference sequence). Deletions cut 1 base from V and 1 base from J, with 13 bases between. The CDR3 reads CASSLLYGAKNTEAFF. The CDR3 DNA reads TGTGCCAGCAGTTTATTGTACGGGGCCAAGAACACTGAAGCTTTCTTT.

V usage is TRBV6-6 and J usage is TRBJ2-7; a possible D gene is TRBD2 (5 bases). Per germline, CDR1 MNHNY and CDR2 SVGAGI (reference sequence). The length of the CDR3 is 15 residues. V dropped 2 bases and J dropped 2 bases, with 13 bases sitting between them. This CDR3 reads CASSYQRTGTYEQYF. Here the CDR3 DNA reads TGTGCCAGCAGTTACCAGCGGACGGGGACCTACGAGCAGTACTTC.

This sequence joins TRBV4-3 and TRBJ2-7, with D uncertain. The V gene lost 0 bases and the J gene lost 3 bases, with 12 bases spanning the gap. The germline V gene has CDR1 LGHNA and CDR2 YSLEER. This CDR3 contains 15 residues. The CDR3 spells CASSQEGDLLYEQYF. CDR3 DNA sequence: TGCGCCAGCAGCCAAGAAGGCGACTTGCTCTACGAGCAGTACTTC.

In this sample, this clone turned up a few times. This rearrangement joins TRBV19 to TRBJ1-2; D remains ambiguous. Germline loops: CDR1 LNHDA, CDR2 SQIVND (reference sequence). The CDR3 extends over 20 amino acids. Trimming shortened V by 1 base and J by 4 bases, and 28 bases separated the two germline ends. In DNA form, the CDR3 reads TGTGCCAGTAGTATAGTTCCCAGGAGGACTCGGGGAGGCATTGTCTATGGCTACACCTTC. Its translation: CASSIVPRRTRGGIVYGYTF. Supplemented by reference TRBV19 and TRBJ1-2, the full variable domain reads DGGITQSPKYLFRKEGQNVTLSCEQNLNHDAMYWYRQDPGQGLRLIYYSQIVNDFQKGDIAEGYSVSREKKESFPLTVTSAQKNPTAFYLCASSIVPRRTRGGIVYGYTFGSGTRLTVV.

The chain combines TRBV19 with TRBJ1-6; D uncertain. The ends were cut back, 10 bases at V and 10 bases at J, with 14 bases in the middle. The CDR3 consists of 12 residues. CDR1 and CDR2 from the germline V gene are LNHDA and SQIVND (reference sequence). CDR3 nucleotide sequence: TGTGCCATAGGACCTGGTGGCTCACCCCTCCACTTT. Protein product: CAIGPGGSPLHF.

The rearrangement uses TRBV5-4 and TRBJ1-3; tentatively, D is TRBD1 (5 bases). This CDR3 is built from 14 residues. Germline V lookup: CDR1 SGHNT, CDR2 YYREEE (reference sequence). Trimming shortened V by 4 bases and J by 7 bases, and 15 bases separated the two germline ends. CDR3: CASSLGTMGNTIYF. Here the CDR3 DNA reads TGTGCCAGCAGCCTCGGGACTATGGGGAACACCATATATTTT.

V and J are TRBV5-1 and TRBJ1-2, with D perhaps TRBD1 (5 bases). The V end lost 0 bases, the J end lost 8 bases, and 14 bases lay between the germline ends. Germline assignment: CDR1 SGHRS and CDR2 YFSETQ. The CDR3 has 14 amino acids. CDR3 nucleotides: TGCGCCAGCAGCTTGGAGTCGGGGGGAGAAGGCTACACCTTC. Encoded protein: CASSLESGGEGYTF.

For the CDR3, the DNA is TGTGCCAGCAGTTACTTGGGGACTAGCGGAGAAGCAGATACGCAGTATTTT. This encodes CASSYLGTSGEADTQYF. The chain employs TRBV6-2 or TRBV6-3 and TRBJ2-3; 11 bases agree with TRBD2. The trim removed 1 base at V and 4 bases at J, leaving 7 bases unmatched. This CDR3 is 17 amino acids long. Looked up from germline, CDR1 is MNHEY and CDR2 is SVGEGT.

The rearrangement links TRBV7-3 to TRBJ2-3; 9 bases line up with TRBD2. The germline V gene has CDR1 SGHTA and CDR2 FQGTGA. This CDR3 has 15 residues. V lost 1 base and J lost 2; bases outside the gene matches: 1. CDR3 sequence: CASSLSGGVTDTQYF. DNA of the CDR3: TGTGCCAGCAGCTTAAGCGGGGGGGTCACAGATACGCAGTATTTT.

This clone showed up just a few times. The chain has TRBV12-3 or TRBV12-4 and TRBJ1-2, with D uncertain. V gave up 2 bases and J gave up 10 bases, with 8 bases separating them. CDR3 length: 11 residues. The CDR3 coding sequence is TGTGCCAGCAGTTTATTTAGGGACTACACCTTC. Its translation is CASSLFRDYTF.

The chain couples TRBV12-3 or TRBV12-4 to TRBJ2-3; the D is unclear. With 3 bases removed from V and 5 bases from J, the gap between germline ends came to 3 bases. This CDR3 contains 11 residues. CDR3 protein: CASSFRDTQYF. CDR3 nucleotides: TGTGCCAGCAGTTTCCGAGATACGCAGTATTTT.

V is TRBV4-3 and J is TRBJ2-2, with 14 bases aligning to TRBD2. Per the germline V gene, CDR1 is LGHNA and CDR2 is YSLEER. CDR3 size: 16 residues. Trimming cost V 2 bases and J 6 bases; bases outside gene matches: 2. The CDR3 here is CASSQRLAGGAGELFF. Written as DNA, the CDR3 is TGCGCCAGCAGCCAACGACTAGCGGGGGGGGCCGGGGAGCTGTTTTTT.

The chain carries TRBV19 and TRBJ1-1; 9 bases align to TRBD1. CDR1 and CDR2 (germline): LNHDA, SQIVND (reference sequence). With 5 bases clipped from V and 0 bases from J, the junction kept 1 base outside the gene matches. The CDR3 spans 14 residues. The CDR3 spells CASSDRGLNTEAFF. The CDR3 DNA follows: TGTGCCAGTAGTGACAGGGGGTTGAACACTGAAGCTTTCTTT. Full variable domain (remainder filled in from reference TRBV19 and TRBJ1-1): DGGITQSPKYLFRKEGQNVTLSCEQNLNHDAMYWYRQDPGQGLRLIYYSQIVNDFQKGDIAEGYSVSREKKESFPLTVTSAQKNPTAFYLCASSDRGLNTEAFFGQGTRLTVV.

The chain is built from TRBV27 and TRBJ2-1; 7 nucleotides line up with TRBD1. V was pared by 8 bases and J by 5 bases, with 6 bases of the junction left unmatched. CDR3 length equals 13 residues. Germline loops: CDR1 MNHEY, CDR2 SMNVEV (reference sequence). CDR3 coding DNA: TGTGCCAGCGGGTCGGGACAGAACAATGAGCAGTTCTTC. This sequence encodes CASGSGQNNEQFF.